This T cell receptor (beta chain) originates from a study of graft-versus-host responses after intestinal transplantation. In the case of this clone: Its antigen is undetermined.

The V and J ends lost 0 bases and 1 base respectively, with 7 bases between them. This CDR3 comprises 15 residues. The germline V gene encodes CDR1 SGHDT and CDR2 YYEEEE. Generated by immunoSEQ multiplex PCR, the TCRdb table keeps only in-frame clones and is missing some. The table shows 40,000 or so clones, with roughly 96% occurring only once. This receptor was obtained from a human donor who was the organ donor for an intestinal transplant. The genes are TRBV5-6 and TRBJ2-2; D gene uncertain. This specimen was unstimulated CD8+ T cells sorted from spleen or lymph node cells, taken before transplant. The CDR3, as DNA: TGTGCCAGCAGCTTGGGGGCCTTGAACACCGGGGAGCTGTTTTTT. Protein product: CASSLGALNTGELFF. Filled out from reference TRBV5-6 and TRBJ2-2, the complete variable domain reads DAGVTQSPTHLIKTRGQQVTLRCSPKSGHDTVSWYQQALGQGPQFIFQYYEEEERQRGNFPDRFSGHQFPNYSSELNVNALLLGDSALYLCASSLGALNTGELFFGEGSRLTVL.